This T cell receptor (beta chain) was sequenced in a study of T-cell reconstitution after alpha-beta-depleted transplantation in children. Study outcomes and limitations: It was reported that alpha-beta T cells came from several hundred expanded graft clones (about two months after transplant). The origin of high day-60 TCRbeta diversity in some patients lay in surviving recipient T cells and thymic progenitors. One year post-transplant, T-cell counts and diversity were largely derived from T cells produced anew.

Germline CDR1 and CDR2: SGHTA and FQGNSA. With 1 base removed from V and 2 bases from J, the gap between germline ends came to 13 bases. This CDR3 is 16 amino acids long. It was with unique molecular identifiers that the TCRbeta library was prepared. From the PCR reads, TCRdb called clonotypes with MiXCR, one entry per CDR3 protein. The data contain about 110,000 distinct CDR3 sequences, almost 6.5% of them singletons. Remarks on this clonotype: Its target is unknown.

This specimen was PBMCs, mostly from graft donor cells, taken 360 days after TCRalphabeta/CD19-depleted stem cell transplant. The origin of this receptor is a male patient under 10 years old who had a stem cell transplant for acute lymphoblastic leukemia, so the T cells may come from the graft donor. V usage is TRBV7-2 and J usage is TRBJ2-3, with D possibly TRBD1 on 5 matching bases. The CDR3 coding sequence is TGTGCCAGCAGCTTAGAAGGGGTGTTCTACACAGATACGCAGTATTTT. This codes for CASSLEGVFYTDTQYF.